The rows below give T cell receptor beta chains drawn from one sample of a study of beta chain features in type 1 diabetes. Profiled with immunoSEQ multiplex PCR; TCRdb holds only in-frame clones, not every one. The data show some 250,000 clones, roughly a tenth seen once. Sequences were obtained from naive CD4+ T cells from blood. Receptors originate from a man aged 30-40 years with type 1 diabetes. Both conserved end residues are part of each CDR3. The D gene is left open where the match is weak.

CDR3 protein | J gene | D gene | V gene
CASSDGAGKNIQYF | TRBJ2-4 | - | TRBV2
CAWSIGEGSPLHF | TRBJ1-6 | - | TRBV30
CSAKNRGRAFF | TRBJ1-1 | TRBD1 | TRBV20-1
CASSSLGTANTEAFF | TRBJ1-1 | TRBD1 | TRBV5-1
CSVQNGGELFF | TRBJ2-2 | - | TRBV29-1
CASSQLERRAKNIQYF | TRBJ2-4 | - | TRBV23-1
CASSLGPPGTEAFF | TRBJ1-1 | - | TRBV5-1
CASSPPADREAFF | TRBJ1-1 | TRBD1 | TRBV7-2
CASSSGTGSREQYF | TRBJ2-7 | TRBD1 | TRBV28
CSVEAHSETQYF | TRBJ2-5 | - | TRBV29-1
CSVLGQMNTEAFF | TRBJ1-1 | TRBD1 | TRBV29-1
CASSPGRDEQYF | TRBJ2-7 | - | TRBV18
CSVGGQGGARELFF | TRBJ2-2 | TRBD1 | TRBV29-1
CASSFRNRYNEQFF | TRBJ2-1 | - | TRBV5-1
CASSPSSGQGASEQYF | TRBJ2-7 | TRBD1 | TRBV18
CASSPRAGSYEQYF | TRBJ2-7 | - | TRBV18
CASSLVGDRRSNQPQHF | TRBJ1-5 | - | TRBV7-2
CASSPYGGEQFF | TRBJ2-1 | - | TRBV7-3
CSVRQGDYGYTF | TRBJ1-2 | TRBD1 | TRBV29-1
CASSSQGPPNEKLFF | TRBJ1-4 | - | TRBV5-6
CASSLGDSPYEQYF | TRBJ2-7 | TRBD1 | TRBV7-2
CASSDADGVYEQYF | TRBJ2-7 | - | TRBV16
CAMSGGFTDTQYF | TRBJ2-3 | - | TRBV10-3
CASSLSRYGYTF | TRBJ1-2 | - | TRBV28
CASSVAAEAYEQYF | TRBJ2-7 | - | TRBV9
CATSIGQGPVGPQHF | TRBJ1-5 | TRBD1 | TRBV15
CASSPRPANYGYTF | TRBJ1-2 | - | TRBV27
CASSLDRVVAGELFF | TRBJ2-2 | - | TRBV5-1
CAISRRTQETQYF | TRBJ2-5 | - | TRBV10-3
CASSFPLTARNTDTQYF | TRBJ2-3 | - | TRBV7-9
CASSWVGAETQYF | TRBJ2-5 | - | TRBV28